The 17 T cell receptor beta chains reported below all come from one sample, sequenced in a study of cytomegalovirus exposure and HLA in healthy donors. The PCR made use of 60 Vbeta and 13 Jbeta primers. Sequencing used immunoSEQ multiplex PCR; TCRdb keeps in-frame clones, though not all of them. This table holds 150,000 to 200,000 clones, 75% to 80% found once. Sequencing input: PBMCs. These receptors came from a woman in her fifties or sixties in good health and CMV-seropositive.

CDR3 protein: CASSLGGGWESQPQHF. For the CDR3, the DNA is TGTGCCAGCAGCTTGGGTGGAGGGTGGGAGAGTCAGCCCCAGCATTTT. The rearrangement links TRBV5-6 to TRBJ1-5, with D hard to call. Between the trimmed V and J ends, which lost 0 bases and 6 bases, there was a span of 16 bases. CDR1 and CDR2 (germline): SGHDT, YYEEEE. The CDR3 has 16 residues.

The chain couples TRBV5-1 to TRBJ2-4; 8 bases fit TRBD2. The CDR3 extends over 14 amino acids. V lost 0 bases, J lost 5 bases, and 1 base stayed unmatched. The germline V gene has CDR1 SGHRS and CDR2 YFSETQ. CDR3 coding DNA: TGCGCCAGCAGCTTGGTCGGGGGGGAAAACATTCAGTACTTC. It is translated as CASSLVGGENIQYF.

J is TRBJ1-2 and V is TRBV13, with 7 bases lining up with TRBD1. The CDR3 runs 15 residues. Germline V CDR1 and CDR2: PRHDT, FYEKMQ (reference sequence). Trimming cost V 5 bases and J 4 bases; bases outside gene matches: 10. For the CDR3, the DNA is TGTGCCAGCAGCACAAGGGGGCCGGTAAGCTATGGCTACACCTTC. It yields the protein CASSTRGPVSYGYTF.

The chain combines TRBV10-3 with TRBJ2-2, with 8 positions matching TRBD1. Unmatched junction bases numbered 6, after V lost 5 bases and J lost 1 base. Per germline, CDR1 ENHRY and CDR2 SYGVKD. The CDR3 length is 16 residues. As DNA, the CDR3 is TGTGCCATCAGTCCGACCGGGACAGGGAACACCGGGGAGCTGTTTTTT. The encoded protein is CAISPTGTGNTGELFF.

The chain has TRBV4-1 and TRBJ2-7; no firm D call. Germline lookup yields CDR1 MGHRA and CDR2 YSYEKL. V lost 0 bases and J 5 bases, leaving 11 bases between the germline ends. The CDR3 has 14 amino acids. CDR3 nucleotides: TGCGCCAGCAGCCAAGAAAGGTCTGGAGACGAGCAGTACTTC. This sequence encodes CASSQERSGDEQYF.

The chain employs TRBV2 and TRBJ2-6; 8 positions agree with TRBD1. The CDR3 is 15 amino acids. Unmatched junction bases numbered 1, after V lost 6 bases and J lost 0 bases. Per the germline V gene, CDR1 is SNHLY and CDR2 is FYNNEI. The CDR3 loop is CASRTGASGANVLTF. The CDR3 DNA sequence: TGTGCCAGCAGGACAGGGGCCTCTGGGGCCAACGTCCTGACTTTC. Based on the CDR3 plus reference TRBV2 and TRBJ2-6, the full variable domain is EPEVTQTPSHQVTQMGQEVILRCVPISNHLYFYWYRQILGQKVEFLVSFYNNEISEKSEIFDDQFSVERPDGSNFTLKIRSTKLEDSAMYFCASRTGASGANVLTFGAGSRLTVL.

The chain has TRBV30 and TRBJ2-5; D possibly corresponds to TRBD1 (5 bases). The DNA matches TRBJ2-7 better at its end, which makes the J call doubtful. The CDR3 has 16 amino acids. Germline-derived CDR1 and CDR2 are GTSNPN and SVGIG (reference sequence). CDR3 nucleotides: TGTGCCTGGAGTACCATAGACAGAAGGCGCTCCTACGAGCAGTACTTC. Its protein is CAWSTIDRRRSYEQYF.

This clone showed up just once. The chain couples TRBV9 to TRBJ2-3; D uncertain. V lost 1 base and J 1 base, leaving 10 bases between the germline ends. Germline V CDR1 and CDR2: SGDLS, YYNGEE. This CDR3 spans 15 amino acids. CDR3 loop: CASSVSPSGTDTQYF. DNA of the CDR3: TGTGCCAGCAGCGTAAGCCCCTCCGGCACAGATACGCAGTATTTT.

This clone was observed a single time. The chain employs TRBV6-1 and TRBJ2-1, with D possibly TRBD2 on 6 matching bases. CDR1 and CDR2 from the germline V gene are MNHNS and SASEGT. The CDR3 spans 15 residues. V was cut by 5 bases and J by 3 bases, with 14 bases left in between. This CDR3 is CASSKLAAVYNEQFF. The CDR3 nucleotides read TGTGCCAGCAGTAAACTAGCCGCGGTCTACAATGAGCAGTTCTTC.

This clone was detected a few times. The V and J genes are TRBV29-1 and TRBJ1-1; 7 bases are a match to TRBD1. J gave up 7 bases and V 6 bases, and 11 bases lay outside the gene matches. The CDR3 contains 13 residues. Germline-derived CDR1 and CDR2 are SQVTM and ANQGSEA. The CDR3 loop reads CSVDREERHEAFF. The CDR3, as DNA: TGCAGCGTCGACAGGGAGGAGCGGCATGAAGCTTTCTTT.

The V and J genes are TRBV14 and TRBJ1-1; D is undetermined. CDR1 is SGHDN and CDR2 is FVKESK in the germline V gene. V lost 3 bases to trimming and J lost 7 bases, with 9 bases between them. The CDR3 covers 12 residues. CDR3 nucleotide sequence: TGTGCCAGCAGCCAGGCGGGCAGTGAAGCTTTCTTT. This codes for CASSQAGSEAFF. Looking up the rest from reference TRBV14 and TRBJ1-1 gives the full variable domain: EAGVTQFPSHSVIEKGQTVTLRCDPISGHDNLYWYRRVMGKEIKFLLHFVKESKQDESGMPNNRFLAERTGGTYSTLKVQPAELEDSGVYFCASSQAGSEAFFGQGTRLTVV.

This chain links TRBV6-5 with TRBJ2-3; a weak D match, TRBD2 (6 bases). This CDR3 contains 12 residues. CDR1 and CDR2 (germline): MNHEY, SVGAGI. V lost 5 bases to trimming and J lost 4 bases, with 7 bases between them. In DNA, the CDR3 is TGTGCCAGCAGTGGAGGGGCAGATACGCAGTATTTT. Translating it yields CASSGGADTQYF.

The chain couples TRBV5-4 to TRBJ2-3; TRBD2 matches at 14 bases. The V gene end was trimmed by 4 bases and the J gene end by 5 bases; junction bases not matched to a gene: 6. Germline-derived CDR1 and CDR2 are SGHNT and YYREEE (reference sequence). This CDR3 contains 16 residues. CDR3 coding DNA: TGTGCCAGCAGCCAGACTAGCGGGGGGGCTGTAGATACGCAGTATTTT. As protein: CASSQTSGGAVDTQYF.

The table lists this clone with a few counts. This chain uses TRBV5-6 with TRBJ1-1; possible D gene TRBD1, 5 bases. This CDR3 has 13 amino acids. Germline values: CDR1 SGHDT, CDR2 YYEEEE. Trimming stripped 2 bases from V and 5 bases from J, with 10 bases between. CDR3 DNA sequence: TGTGCCAGCAGCTTTATGCGGGGGACTGAAGCTTTCTTT. Amino acids: CASSFMRGTEAFF.

J is TRBJ1-5 and V is TRBV21-1; the table's D gene call, TRBD1, was not cross checked with the DNA. TRBV21-1 is classified as a pseudogene. This CDR3 contains 17 residues. The CDR3 DNA is TGTGCCAGCAGGATTCAACAGGGGCCGAGAGGCGATCAGCCCCAGCATTTT. Translating it yields CASRIQQGPRGDQPQHF.

V gene TRBV5-1 combines with J gene TRBJ1-2; D perhaps matches TRBD1 (6 bases). The V end lost 4 bases, the J end lost 2 bases, and 9 bases lay between the germline ends. Germline V gene lookup returns CDR1 SGHRS and CDR2 YFSETQ. The CDR3 runs 13 residues. The CDR3 sequence: CASSVGTNYGYTF. CDR3 bases: TGCGCCAGCAGCGTCGGGACAAACTATGGCTACACCTTC.

The V gene is TRBV9, the J gene TRBJ2-1; D is possibly TRBD2 (5 bases). Germline lookup yields CDR1 SGDLS and CDR2 YYNGEE. The V end was cut by 0 bases, the J end by 12 bases, with 16 bases between. The CDR3 covers 14 residues. The CDR3 bases are TGTGCCAGCAGCGTAGGCGGCTTGAGGGTGGGGCAGTTCTTC. Translation: CASSVGGLRVGQFF.